This T cell receptor beta chain was identified during a study of OX40 agonist ivuxolimab in advanced cancers. Study context: Intravenous ivuxolimab at 0.01 to 10 mg/kg was given to patients every 2 weeks. Study findings and constraints: In the 0.1 to 3.0 mg/kg range, CD4+ and CD8+ blood T cells had expanded clonally by week 6.

V lost 3 bases, J lost 2 bases, and 13 bases lay in between. The CDR3 sequence is 15 residues long. Germline lookup yields CDR1 MNHEY and CDR2 SMNVEV (reference sequence). The protocol was immunoSEQ multiplex PCR, while the TCRdb copy is restricted to in-frame clones and leaves out a portion. The table lists 53,000 or so clones, more than 75% of them singletons. As to this clone: The target antigen is unknown.

The receptor was derived from an adult with an advanced solid tumor such as melanoma, head and neck, liver or kidney cancer. V is TRBV27 and J is TRBJ1-1; D call uncertain. The input for sequencing was CD4+ or CD8+ T cells sorted from blood, taken in a trial of the OX40 agonist ivuxolimab. CDR3 sequence reads: CASSFTAVSNTEAFF. The DNA for the CDR3 is TGTGCCAGCAGTTTTACGGCAGTCTCTAACACTGAAGCTTTCTTT.